The rows below give T cell receptor beta chains drawn from one sample of a study of CD8 T cells in ankylosing spondylitis. In TCRdb, the 5' RACE reads were re-called with MiXCR into one record per CDR3 protein. The repertoire has around 890,000 distinct CDR3 sequences, 12% of them found once; the top ten carry roughly 0.51%. Sequenced material: blood, either unsorted or a sorted T cell fraction (not recorded which). All receptors derive from a male donor with ankylosing spondylitis. Each CDR3 is given with its conserved first and last residue.

v_call,cdr3_aa
TRBV3-1,CASSLHGGLIPYEQYF
TRBV18,CASQELQGAISYEQYF
TRBV7-9,CASSPSDGQYF
TRBV7-9,CASTLLNDGTQYF
TRBV10-3,CAISTGTGDYNEQFF
TRBV5-6,CASSPGPGEKLFF
TRBV20-1,CSARQGNEKLFF
TRBV4-2,CASRRAGGEQFF
TRBV5-5,CASSLRAFRSGLNTEAFF
TRBV4-2,CASSQSAGGTYEQYF
TRBV7-2,CASSLDNAYSNQPQHF
TRBV20-1,CSAWTGADTEAFF
TRBV9,CASSVKVGGRDTEAFF
TRBV5-1,CASSLKLAGPLQQYF
TRBV12-3/TRBV12-4,CASSFATQREGFNEQFF
TRBV12-5,CASGLVAGLAGGPPSYNEQFF
TRBV2,CASRVQGGDGELFF
TRBV6-1,CASRTGFNYGYTF
TRBV7-2,CASSRGDRANTEAFF
TRBV2,CASRGRQGWQPQHF
TRBV20-1,CSARRQVEETQYF
TRBV20-1,CSAKTSGPSYEQYF
TRBV20-1,CSAVPGQGAGEQYF
TRBV12-3/TRBV12-4,CASSATGFTGKLFF
TRBV7-8,CASSLEGRLAGDWKQYF
TRBV20-1,CSAVRLYTDTQYF
TRBV20-1,CSASRLGQSNYGYTF